This TCR beta chain appears in the sequencing data of a study of T-cell reconstitution after alpha-beta-depleted transplantation in children. Whole-study results and caveats: Fresh T-cell production supplied most of the T-cell counts and diversity seen one year after transplant. Surviving recipient T cells and thymic progenitors accounted for the high day-60 TCRbeta diversity observed in some patients. The origin of alpha-beta T cells about two months after transplant was reportedly several hundred expanded graft clones.

The authors prepared the TCRbeta library with unique molecular identifiers. TCRdb reprocessed the PCR reads with MiXCR, giving one entry per CDR3 protein. The repertoire holds around 450,000 distinct CDR3 sequences, roughly 16% seen once, with 25% to 35% in the top ten. Note on this clonotype: Antigen unknown.

The CDR3 runs 14 residues. Deletions cut 2 bases from V and 7 bases from J, with 14 bases between. Sequenced material: PBMCs, mostly from graft donor cells, taken 360 days after TCRalphabeta/CD19-depleted stem cell transplant. The sequence derives from a boy less than two years old who had a stem cell transplant for Wiskott-Aldrich syndrome, so the T cells may come from the graft donor. The chain has TRBV12-3 or TRBV12-4 and TRBJ2-5; D gene ambiguous. CDR3 loop: CASSLSRSERTQYF. CDR3 bases: TGTGCCAGCAGTTTATCGCGGTCCGAGAGGACCCAGTACTTC.